This T cell receptor beta chain stems from a study of T cells after yellow fever vaccination. Trimming cost V 0 bases and J 7 bases; bases outside gene matches: 10. The CDR3 is 16 amino acids. CDR1 is MGHRA and CDR2 is YSYEKL in the germline V gene. A single record per CDR3 protein comes from TCRdb applying MiXCR to the 5' RACE reads. The table has about 320,000 distinct CDR3 sequences, about 10% seen once. This clonotype was detected many times. Sequences were derived from CD4+ T cells sorted from PBMCs, sampled 45 days after the yellow fever booster vaccination. This TCR was recovered from a man aged 18 to 35 who received the YFV17D yellow fever vaccine. This sequence joins TRBV4-1 and TRBJ1-2; 8 nucleotides align to TRBD1. The CDR3 loop is CASSQEGHGTGVGYTF. Here the CDR3 DNA reads TGCGCCAGCAGCCAAGAAGGTCACGGGACAGGAGTTGGCTACACCTTC.